Below, 24 T cell receptor beta chains from the same sample are listed, as sequenced in a study of blood T cell repertoires in COVID-19. Method: immunoSEQ multiplex PCR; TCRdb's copy keeps in-frame clones and lacks some. The top ten clones hold 0.9% to 1.2% of a sample with around 290,000 clones, about nine tenths of them seen once. The specimen sequenced was PBMCs or T cells enriched from blood (not recorded which). These receptors all stem from a woman in her 30s who had recovered from COVID-19.

This chain connects TRBV4-3 to TRBJ1-4; D might be TRBD1 (6 bases). This CDR3 has 15 amino acids. Trimming took 1 base from V and 0 from J, leaving 6 bases between them. Germline values: CDR1 LGHNA, CDR2 YSLEER. This CDR3 reads CASSQGTATNEKLFF. CDR3 DNA: TGCGCCAGCAGCCAAGGGACAGCAACTAATGAAAAACTGTTTTTT.

The count of this clone is one. The gene calls are TRBV10-3 and TRBJ2-7; D not certain. Trimming removed 3 bases from V and 9 bases from J, with 15 bases in between. The germline V gene has CDR1 ENHRY and CDR2 SYGVKD. This CDR3 comprises 13 residues. The CDR3 spells CAISDLPTERQYF. The CDR3 coding sequence is TGTGCCATCAGTGATTTACCGACTGAGCGGCAGTACTTC.

The chain recombines TRBV5-1 with TRBJ1-1, with a tentative D call TRBD1 (5 bases). Germline CDR1 and CDR2: SGHRS and YFSETQ. This CDR3 spans 14 amino acids. The germline V and J ends were trimmed by 5 bases and 1 base, with 12 bases remaining between them. Written as DNA, the CDR3 is TGCGCCAGCAGATCTGACAGTGCGAACACTGAAGCTTTCTTT. It codes for CASRSDSANTEAFF.

This clone appeared a single time. V gene TRBV28 combines with J gene TRBJ2-1, with D perhaps TRBD1 (6 bases). Trimming removed 5 bases from V and 9 bases from J, with 11 bases in between. CDR3 length equals 12 residues. Germline V CDR1 and CDR2: MDHEN, SYDVKM. CDR3 amino acids: CASSIQGREQFF. The CDR3 DNA follows: TGTGCCAGCAGTATACAGGGACGTGAGCAGTTCTTC.

The gene calls are TRBV7-9 and TRBJ2-7; TRBD1 aligns across 9 bases. The CDR3 runs to 15 residues. Trimming took 5 bases from V and 4 from J; bases not matched to a gene: 9. Germline loops: CDR1 SEHNR, CDR2 FQNEAQ (reference sequence). CDR3 protein: CASSAPGTGSYEQYF. The CDR3 coding sequence is TGTGCCAGCAGCGCTCCCGGGACAGGGAGTTACGAGCAGTACTTC.

The chain recombines TRBV18 with TRBJ1-6; 9 nucleotides match TRBD1. Germline V gene lookup returns CDR1 KGHSH and CDR2 LQKENI. The length of the CDR3 is 14 residues. V shed 5 bases and J 7 bases; nucleotides not matched to a gene: 3. The CDR3 is CASSTGTGNSPLHF. The CDR3 coding sequence is TGTGCCAGCTCAACCGGGACAGGGAATTCACCCCTCCACTTT.

V is TRBV25-1 and J is TRBJ2-3; tentatively, D is TRBD1 (6 bases). Germline CDR1 reads MGHDK; CDR2 reads SYGVNS. V was shortened by 4 bases and J by 1 base, with 18 bases between the two germline ends. The CDR3 sequence is 17 residues long. This chain's CDR3 is CASSVLLTGSGTDTQYF. CDR3 in DNA: TGTGCCAGCAGTGTTCTACTTACAGGGTCCGGCACAGATACGCAGTATTTT.

The chain is built from TRBV3-1 (or the pseudogene TRBV3-2) and TRBJ2-2, with no clear D. V was cut by 2 bases and J by 5 bases, with 9 bases left in between. The CDR3 is 14 amino acids. The germline V gene has CDR1 LGHDT and CDR2 YNNKEL (reference sequence). The CDR3 loop is CASSQYVGTGELFF. In DNA, the CDR3 is TGTGCCAGCAGCCAATACGTCGGGACCGGGGAGCTGTTTTTT.

This clone was found once. Written as DNA, the CDR3 is TGTGCCAGCTCACCATTTGGAGGAGGGACAGGTAATGAGCAGTTCTTC. Protein: CASSPFGGGTGNEQFF. The chain couples TRBV18 to TRBJ2-1, with 8 positions matching TRBD1. Per germline, CDR1 KGHSH and CDR2 LQKENI. J lost 7 bases, V lost 2 bases, and 10 bases had no gene match. This CDR3 spans 16 amino acids.

This rearrangement joins TRBV28 to TRBJ2-7; 7 bases agree with TRBD2. Trimming took 7 bases from V and 9 from J; bases not matched to a gene: 18. The germline CDR1 and CDR2 sequences are MDHEN and SYDVKM. CDR3 length: 15 residues. This CDR3 reads CASISFREGLRAQYF. The DNA for the CDR3 is TGTGCCAGCATTTCCTTCAGGGAGGGGCTAAGGGCGCAGTACTTC.

The chain recombines TRBV9 with TRBJ2-1; 13 bases are a match to TRBD2. Germline V CDR1 and CDR2: SGDLS, YYNGEE. The ends lost 3 bases at V and 5 bases at J; junction bases unmatched: 14. The CDR3 has 19 amino acids. This chain's CDR3 is CASSAQRGLAGLEDNEQFF. The DNA of the CDR3 is TGTGCCAGCAGCGCACAAAGGGGACTAGCGGGGTTGGAGGACAATGAGCAGTTCTTC.

This sequence joins TRBV7-2 and TRBJ2-7; 8 nucleotides align to TRBD2. V shed 2 bases and J 7 bases; nucleotides not matched to a gene: 10. CDR1 and CDR2 (germline): SGHTA, FQGNSA. CDR3 size: 15 residues. CDR3 nucleotides: TGTGCCAGCAGCTTATTTGCTAGCGGGCGGGGTGAGCAGTACTTC. Translating it yields CASSLFASGRGEQYF.

The chain uses TRBV30 and TRBJ1-3; D unresolved. Germline V gene lookup returns CDR1 GTSNPN and CDR2 SVGIG (reference sequence). V lost 2 bases and J 4 bases, leaving 12 bases between the germline ends. The CDR3 contains 14 residues. DNA of the CDR3: TGTGCCTGGAGTAAACTAGGCCGGGGAAACACCATATATTTT. Its protein is CAWSKLGRGNTIYF.

This rearrangement joins TRBV5-6 to TRBJ2-7; perhaps TRBD2 as D (6 bases). Germline CDR1 reads SGHDT; CDR2 reads YYEEEE. The CDR3 runs 15 residues. Trimming shortened V by 2 bases and J by 0 bases, and 12 bases separated the two germline ends. The CDR3 bases are TGTGCCAGCAGCTTAGTAGCGGCTTCCTCCTACGAGCAGTACTTC. Its translation: CASSLVAASSYEQYF. Complete variable domain (other parts from reference TRBV5-6 and TRBJ2-7): DAGVTQSPTHLIKTRGQQVTLRCSPKSGHDTVSWYQQALGQGPQFIFQYYEEEERQRGNFPDRFSGHQFPNYSSELNVNALLLGDSALYLCASSLVAASSYEQYFGPGTRLTVT.

This rearrangement joins TRBV19 to TRBJ2-3, with no clear D. Germline assignment: CDR1 LNHDA and CDR2 SQIVND (reference sequence). V was shortened by 5 bases and J by 0 bases, with 6 bases between the two germline ends. This CDR3 has 13 amino acids. CDR3 coding DNA: TGTGCCAGTAGTCAGTGGAGCACAGATACGCAGTATTTT. It yields the protein CASSQWSTDTQYF.

V is TRBV10-1 and J is TRBJ2-3; D gene uncertain. V lost 1 base and J lost 0, with 11 bases in between. CDR1 is WNHNN and CDR2 is SYGVQD in the germline V gene (reference sequence). The CDR3 spans 16 residues. The CDR3 sequence is CASSELTLLSTDTQYF. The DNA for the CDR3 is TGCGCCAGCAGTGAGTTGACTCTGCTTAGCACAGATACGCAGTATTTT.

V usage is TRBV9 and J usage is TRBJ2-1, with TRBD2 identical over 9 bases. V gave up 3 bases and J gave up 2 bases; unmatched junction bases: 12. Looked up from germline, CDR1 is SGDLS and CDR2 is YYNGEE. The CDR3 sequence is 18 residues long. This chain's CDR3 is CASSGGGPGTSTYNEQFF. CDR3 DNA: TGTGCCAGCAGCGGAGGAGGGCCCGGGACTAGCACCTACAATGAGCAGTTCTTC. The variable domain in full, with the rest retrieved from reference TRBV9 and TRBJ2-1, is DSGVTQTPKHLITATGQRVTLRCSPRSGDLSVYWYQQSLDQGLQFLIQYYNGEERAKGNILERFSAQQFPDLHSELNLSSLELGDSALYFCASSGGGPGTSTYNEQFFGPGTRLTVL.

The chain carries TRBV28 and TRBJ1-1; D perhaps matches TRBD1 (5 bases). Germline CDR1 MDHEN, CDR2 SYDVKM. Trimming removed 7 bases at V and 5 bases at J, with 14 bases between. The CDR3 spans 13 residues. CDR3 DNA sequence: TGTGCCAGCAAACGGCCCAAGGGGACTGAAGCTTTCTTT. Amino acids: CASKRPKGTEAFF.

The V and J genes are TRBV7-2 and TRBJ2-7; TRBD1 matches 7 bases. There are 14 residues in the CDR3. V lost 2 bases and J lost 5; bases outside the gene matches: 6. The V gene's germline CDR1 is SGHTA and CDR2 FQGNSA. The CDR3 region has the DNA TGTGCCAGCAGCTTAACAGGGACAGCCAACGAGCAGTACTTC. The encoded protein is CASSLTGTANEQYF.

The chain couples TRBV9 to TRBJ1-1; a possible D gene is TRBD1 (6 bases). The CDR3 totals 13 residues. Germline V gene sequence: CDR1 SGDLS, CDR2 YYNGEE. The ends were cut back, 4 bases at V and 1 base at J, with 8 bases in the middle. Here the CDR3 DNA reads TGTGCCAGCAGCCCGACAGGGAACACTGAAGCTTTCTTT. Translated: CASSPTGNTEAFF. The whole variable domain, remainder taken from reference TRBV9 and TRBJ1-1, is DSGVTQTPKHLITATGQRVTLRCSPRSGDLSVYWYQQSLDQGLQFLIQYYNGEERAKGNILERFSAQQFPDLHSELNLSSLELGDSALYFCASSPTGNTEAFFGQGTRLTVV.

Worth noting for this clone: An end of the junction differs from the germline gene, which may be a read error. This chain links TRBV7-2 with TRBJ2-5; D is possibly TRBD2 (6 bases). CDR3 length: 13 amino acids. Germline V gene lookup returns CDR1 SGHTA and CDR2 FQGNSA. The CDR3 region is CASSLGGLLAADF. The DNA of the CDR3 is TGTGCCAGCAGCTTAGGGGGGTTACTAGCTGCCGACTTC.

The V and J genes are TRBV5-1 and TRBJ2-1; 10 bases align to TRBD2. After removal of 3 bases from V and 0 bases from J, the junction contained 0 bases not matched to a gene. CDR1 is SGHRS and CDR2 is YFSETQ in the germline V gene. The length of the CDR3 is 15 residues. The CDR3 loop reads CASSSSGSSYNEQFF. CDR3 in DNA: TGCGCCAGCAGCTCTAGCGGGAGCTCCTACAATGAGCAGTTCTTC.

The V gene is TRBV6-2 or TRBV6-3, the J gene TRBJ2-3; TRBD2 agrees at 9 bases. This CDR3 has 18 residues. Per the germline V gene, CDR1 is MNHEY and CDR2 is SVGEGT. V was clipped by 3 bases and J by 3 bases; unmatched bases: 13. The CDR3 loop is CASSYNPRLAERTDTQYF. In DNA, the CDR3 is TGTGCCAGCAGTTATAACCCCCGACTAGCGGAGAGGACAGATACGCAGTATTTT.

This chain connects TRBV28 to TRBJ1-1; 8 bases fit TRBD1. Germline V lookup: CDR1 MDHEN, CDR2 SYDVKM. The trim removed 6 bases at V and 8 bases at J, leaving 11 bases unmatched. The CDR3 loop spans 14 amino acids. The CDR3 DNA follows: TGTGCCAGCAGCCCCCCCACAGGGGGACTAGAAGCTTTCTTT. Its protein is CASSPPTGGLEAFF.